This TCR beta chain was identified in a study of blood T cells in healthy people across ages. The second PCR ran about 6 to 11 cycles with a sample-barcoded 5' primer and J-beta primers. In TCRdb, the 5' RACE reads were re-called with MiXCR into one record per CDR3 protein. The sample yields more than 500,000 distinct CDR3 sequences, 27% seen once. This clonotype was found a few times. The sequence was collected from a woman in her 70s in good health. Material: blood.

For the CDR3, the DNA is TGCAGTGCGCCGACTAGATCGGCCCAGTACTTC. Its protein is CSAPTRSAQYF. The V gene is TRBV20-1, the J gene TRBJ2-5; a possible D gene is TRBD2 (6 bases). CDR1 is DFQATT and CDR2 is SNEGSKA in the germline V gene (reference sequence). Trimming shortened V by 6 bases and J by 9 bases, and 14 bases separated the two germline ends. The CDR3 totals 11 residues.